This TCR beta chain was profiled in a study of naive and memory T cell subsets. General study results and limits: Findings for naive and memory subsets could not be checked against ground truth. Diversity fell and Gini index rose from naive through CM, EM, EMRA. In naive cells, over 90% of TCR sequences were seen only once.

This clonotype occurred a few times. Antigen specificity is unknown. Two oligonucleotides, mixed equimolar, formed the beta constant-region primer covering TRBC1 and TRBC2. Ligated cDNA was amplified by four rounds of PCR with nested alpha and beta constant-region primers and SP2. TCRdb redid the calling of the UMI-ligation and nested PCR reads with MiXCR, one entry per CDR3 protein. The table lists thousands of distinct CDR3 sequences, roughly 6.6% of them singletons. The CDR3 runs 12 residues. Looked up from germline, CDR1 is DFQATT and CDR2 is SNEGSKA (reference sequence). The ends were cut back, 7 bases at V and 8 bases at J, with 17 bases in the middle.

The chain carries TRBV20-1 and TRBJ1-1; no reliable D call. The receptor was isolated from a human donor in good health. Sequencing was done on a sample of effector memory CD8+ T cells from blood. Subset specified: effector memory, CD45RA- CD27-. The CDR3 protein is CSVFLGTTEAFF. The CDR3 DNA reads TGCAGTGTATTCCTAGGAACGACCGAAGCTTTCTTT.